This TCR beta chain was documented in a study of blood T cell repertoires in COVID-19. Study details: Some COVID-19 samples were acute and others convalescent; all came from the United States, Italy and Spain. The analysed material was cDNA or gDNA that came from T cells, B-cell-depleted T cells, or PBMCs.

Study processing details: It was from reference gene primer amplification that nucleated cell counts were estimated. Here immunoSEQ multiplex PCR was the method, and the copy in TCRdb shows in-frame clones only, minus some. The V and J calls and clone size come from that table; D and trimming were worked out from the DNA. The sample includes approximately 250,000 clones, roughly 84% of them seen just once. CDR1 and CDR2 from the germline V gene are SGHAT and FQNNGV. This CDR3 is built from 17 residues. Trimming left V 5 bases short and J 2 bases short, with 20 bases between. This TCR came from a woman between 35 and 50 years old who had recovered from COVID-19. Sequencing was done on a sample of peripheral blood. The chain joins TRBV11-2 to TRBJ2-3; possibly TRBD2 for D (6 bases). CDR3 loop: CASSPPLTSPSTDTQYF. The CDR3 DNA follows: TGTGCCAGCAGCCCCCCTTTGACTAGTCCATCCACAGATACGCAGTATTTT.